A selection of T cell receptor beta chains follows, all from one sample in a study of blood T cell repertoires in COVID-19. Assay used: immunoSEQ multiplex PCR; TCRdb lists only in-frame clones, some missing. Among some 150,000 clones, roughly 86% were seen once, and the ten largest hold 0.8% to 0.95%. Sample: peripheral blood. Receptor source: a woman aged 45-65 years with acute or convalescent COVID-19. Both conserved end residues are part of each CDR3. D genes are given only for firm matches. A row's size may be missing; if present it is once, few, many or a size class.

j_gene: TRBJ1-1
d_gene: NA
v_gene: TRBV11-2
abundance: few
CDR3nt: TGTGCCAGCAGCCCGAGTCAGGGTTTCTCCATGAACACTGAAGCTTTCTTT
CDR3aa: CASSPSQGFSMNTEAFF

j_gene: TRBJ1-2
d_gene: TRBD1
v_gene: TRBV30
abundance: NA
CDR3nt: TGTGCCTGGAGTGAGTTTGACAGGGGAAACTATGGCTACACCTTC
CDR3aa: CAWSEFDRGNYGYTF

j_gene: TRBJ2-7
d_gene: TRBD1
v_gene: TRBV30
abundance: NA
CDR3nt: TGTGCCTGGGAAAGACAGGGAGCAAACGAGCAGTACTTC
CDR3aa: CAWERQGANEQYF

j_gene: TRBJ1-1
d_gene: TRBD1
v_gene: TRBV19
abundance: NA
CDR3nt: TGTGCCAGTAGTATCTCAGGGGGCCGGACTGAAGCTTTCTTT
CDR3aa: CASSISGGRTEAFF

j_gene: TRBJ1-4
d_gene: NA
v_gene: TRBV9
abundance: once
CDR3nt: TGTGCCAGCAGCGTATTTGGAGTAGATGAAAAACTGTTTTTT
CDR3aa: CASSVFGVDEKLFF

j_gene: TRBJ2-7
d_gene: TRBD2
v_gene: TRBV11-3
abundance: NA
CDR3nt: TGTGCCAGCAGCTTAGGGACTAGCGGGAGGACCGACGAGCAGTACTTC
CDR3aa: CASSLGTSGRTDEQYF

j_gene: TRBJ1-3
d_gene: NA
v_gene: TRBV6-5
abundance: NA
CDR3nt: TGTGCCAGCAGTTACTCGTCTGGGGCGCGGGGAAACACCATATATTTT
CDR3aa: CASSYSSGARGNTIYF

j_gene: TRBJ1-1
d_gene: NA
v_gene: TRBV5-1
abundance: NA
CDR3nt: TGCGCCAGCAGCATCGGGACTCAATTCCCACTCTTT
CDR3aa: CASSIGTQFPLF

j_gene: TRBJ1-1
d_gene: NA
v_gene: TRBV15
abundance: few
CDR3nt: TGTGCCACCAGCAGTGATCAGGGTAGGGGAGCTTTCTTT
CDR3aa: CATSSDQGRGAFF

j_gene: TRBJ1-5
d_gene: NA
v_gene: TRBV7-6
abundance: NA
CDR3nt: TGTGCCAGCAGCTTAAGGGAGTCTCGTAGCAATCAGCCCCAGCATTTT
CDR3aa: CASSLRESRSNQPQHF

j_gene: TRBJ1-4
d_gene: NA
v_gene: TRBV2
abundance: few
CDR3nt: TGTGCCAGCAGTGAAATGGGGGCTACGGGAAAACTGTTTTTT
CDR3aa: CASSEMGATGKLFF

j_gene: TRBJ2-3
d_gene: TRBD2
v_gene: TRBV27
abundance: NA
CDR3nt: TGTGCCAGCAGTCTCCCCCCGGCGGGAGGTGCGGATACGCAGTATTTT
CDR3aa: CASSLPPAGGADTQYF

j_gene: TRBJ2-3
d_gene: TRBD1
v_gene: TRBV30
abundance: NA
CDR3nt: TGTGCCGGCTCACAGGGGATTCGGGATACGCAGTATTTT
CDR3aa: CAGSQGIRDTQYF

j_gene: TRBJ2-3
d_gene: TRBD2
v_gene: TRBV6-1
abundance: NA
CDR3nt: TGTGCCAGCAGTGAATGGCGGGAGGGCCTGGAAGATACGCAGTATTTT
CDR3aa: CASSEWREGLEDTQYF

j_gene: TRBJ1-2
d_gene: NA
v_gene: TRBV20-1
abundance: NA
CDR3nt: TGCAGTGCTAGTGAGGGCGGGTATTCTAACTATGGCTACACCTTC
CDR3aa: CSASEGGYSNYGYTF

j_gene: TRBJ1-2
d_gene: NA
v_gene: TRBV6-5
abundance: NA
CDR3nt: TGTGCCACCGAGCCGGGGGGGTTCATTAACTATGGCTACACCTTC
CDR3aa: CATEPGGFINYGYTF

j_gene: TRBJ1-2
d_gene: TRBD1
v_gene: TRBV27
abundance: NA
CDR3nt: TGTGCCAGCAGTTTGGGACCCCAGGGGGCTTACGGCTACACCTTC
CDR3aa: CASSLGPQGAYGYTF

j_gene: TRBJ2-7
d_gene: NA
v_gene: TRBV10-2
abundance: NA
CDR3nt: TGCGCCAGCAGCGCAGGGAAGGCCTACGAGCAGTACTTC
CDR3aa: CASSAGKAYEQYF

j_gene: TRBJ2-7
d_gene: NA
v_gene: TRBV3-1/TRBV3-2
abundance: few
CDR3nt: TGTGCCAGCAGCCATTTACCAGGGTCCTACGAGCAGTACTTC
CDR3aa: CASSHLPGSYEQYF

j_gene: TRBJ2-7
d_gene: TRBD1
v_gene: TRBV20-1
abundance: once
CDR3nt: TGCAGTGCTAGTCACAGGGGATTAAGCTCCTACGAGCAGTACTTC
CDR3aa: CSASHRGLSSYEQYF

j_gene: TRBJ1-2
d_gene: NA
v_gene: TRBV30
abundance: once
CDR3nt: TGTGCCTGGAGTGGAGGGAATGGCTACACCTTC
CDR3aa: CAWSGGNGYTF

j_gene: TRBJ2-7
d_gene: NA
v_gene: TRBV10-2
abundance: NA
CDR3nt: TGCGCCAGCAGTGAGTCGACAGGGAGGAATACCGAGCAGTACTTC
CDR3aa: CASSESTGRNTEQYF

j_gene: TRBJ2-1
d_gene: NA
v_gene: TRBV7-7
abundance: NA
CDR3nt: TGTGCCAGCAGCTTACATCCCGGGAATGAGCAGTTCTTC
CDR3aa: CASSLHPGNEQFF

j_gene: TRBJ1-3
d_gene: TRBD1
v_gene: TRBV15
abundance: NA
CDR3nt: TGTGCCACCAGCACCCGGACAGGACAAACCATATATTTT
CDR3aa: CATSTRTGQTIYF

j_gene: TRBJ1-1
d_gene: NA
v_gene: TRBV11-2
abundance: NA
CDR3nt: TGTGCCAGCAGCTCCAGGGGGAACACTGAAGCTTTCTTT
CDR3aa: CASSSRGNTEAFF

j_gene: TRBJ1-5
d_gene: TRBD1
v_gene: TRBV15
abundance: NA
CDR3nt: TGTGCCAGCCGACAGGGATTAAGCAATCAGCCCCAGCATTTT
CDR3aa: CASRQGLSNQPQHF

j_gene: TRBJ1-4
d_gene: NA
v_gene: TRBV5-1
abundance: NA
CDR3nt: TGCGCCAGCAGCTTTGGAGACAGGATCACTAATGAAAAACTGTTTTTT
CDR3aa: CASSFGDRITNEKLFF

j_gene: TRBJ1-1
d_gene: NA
v_gene: TRBV2
abundance: NA
CDR3nt: TGTGCCAGCAGTCCCCAGGGTCACACTGAAGCTTTCTTT
CDR3aa: CASSPQGHTEAFF

j_gene: TRBJ1-1
d_gene: NA
v_gene: TRBV19
abundance: NA
CDR3nt: TGTGCCAGTAGTGTGGAAAAAGGGAGCACTGAAGCTTTCTTT
CDR3aa: CASSVEKGSTEAFF

j_gene: TRBJ2-6
d_gene: NA
v_gene: TRBV4-2
abundance: few
CDR3nt: TGTGCCAGCAGCCAAGATGGCAGCTCTGGGGCCAACGTCCTGACTTTC
CDR3aa: CASSQDGSSGANVLTF

j_gene: TRBJ2-2
d_gene: TRBD2
v_gene: TRBV13
abundance: NA
CDR3nt: TGTGCCAGCAGCCCGAATACCGGACTAGCCGGGGAGCTGTTTTTT
CDR3aa: CASSPNTGLAGELFF

j_gene: TRBJ1-1
d_gene: TRBD1
v_gene: TRBV10-3
abundance: NA
CDR3nt: TGTGCCATCAGGGACAGGGATGGGACTGAAGCTTTCTTT
CDR3aa: CAIRDRDGTEAFF

j_gene: TRBJ1-5
d_gene: TRBD1
v_gene: TRBV9
abundance: NA
CDR3nt: TGTGCCAGCAGCCCACAGGGGAACAGCAATCAGCCCCAGCATTTT
CDR3aa: CASSPQGNSNQPQHF

j_gene: TRBJ1-1
d_gene: NA
v_gene: TRBV3-1/TRBV3-2
abundance: NA
CDR3nt: TGTGCCAGCAGCCAAATTGAGGGAACTGAAGCTTTCTTT
CDR3aa: CASSQIEGTEAFF

j_gene: TRBJ1-3
d_gene: NA
v_gene: TRBV10-3
abundance: NA
CDR3nt: TGTGCCATCAGTGAGGACAGTCTCTCTGGAAACACCATATATTTT
CDR3aa: CAISEDSLSGNTIYF

j_gene: TRBJ1-6
d_gene: NA
v_gene: TRBV7-8
abundance: NA
CDR3nt: TGTGCCAGCAGCTTTGCCGCAGGGGAGTATAATTCACCCCTCCACTTT
CDR3aa: CASSFAAGEYNSPLHF

j_gene: TRBJ1-2
d_gene: NA
v_gene: TRBV20-1
abundance: NA
CDR3nt: TGCAGTGCTAGACGAGACTATGGCTACACCTTC
CDR3aa: CSARRDYGYTF

j_gene: TRBJ1-2
d_gene: TRBD1
v_gene: TRBV30
abundance: NA
CDR3nt: TGTGCCTGGAAACAGGGGGCTCGGGGCTACACCTTC
CDR3aa: CAWKQGARGYTF

j_gene: TRBJ2-3
d_gene: NA
v_gene: TRBV5-4
abundance: few
CDR3nt: TGTGCCAGCAGCTTGTCCAGGGGAACAGATACGCAGTATTTT
CDR3aa: CASSLSRGTDTQYF

j_gene: TRBJ1-1
d_gene: NA
v_gene: TRBV19
abundance: NA
CDR3nt: TGTGCCAGTAGTATAGGGGCCCACGGGAGGGACACTGAAGCTTTCTTT
CDR3aa: CASSIGAHGRDTEAFF

j_gene: TRBJ1-2
d_gene: NA
v_gene: TRBV11-2
abundance: NA
CDR3nt: TGTGCCAGCAGCTTAGATCGGGGGGACATTCATGGCTACACCTTC
CDR3aa: CASSLDRGDIHGYTF

j_gene: TRBJ2-5
d_gene: NA
v_gene: TRBV30
abundance: NA
CDR3nt: TGTGCCTGGAGTGTAAGAGGGTCGAGGCGAGAGACCCAGTACTTC
CDR3aa: CAWSVRGSRRETQYF